This T cell receptor beta chain appears in the sequencing data of a study of graft-versus-host responses after intestinal transplantation (dated by TCRdb to about 2021). Background on the whole study: Recipients received multivisceral, liver-intestinal, or isolated intestinal transplants. All recipients received anti-thymocyte globulin induction followed by maintenance tacrolimus and steroids for around three years. After intestinal transplantation, graft-versus-host and host-versus-graft alloreactive T cell clones in the graft, circulation and bone marrow were tracked using bulk TCR-beta CDR3 sequencing. To identify alloreactive clones, pre-transplant mixed lymphocyte reaction products were sequenced and then compared with unstimulated pre-transplant donor and recipient T cells. Of the approximately 24 intestinal transplant recipients enrolled in the cohort, one of whom was a retransplant, a few patients without pretransplant specimens were excluded. Donor T cell macrochimerism was defined as a peak of at least 4% donor T cells among recipient peripheral blood mononuclear cells. Rather than going through the commercial service, samples from a few later patients were sequenced in-house on an Illumina MiSeq and processed with MiXCR. Study-wide conclusions, independent of this receptor: GvH clones were found in recipient bone marrow, and some of the GvH clones appeared earlier in ileal mucosa or blood, which is consistent with an intestinal mucosal origin. Peak levels of circulating GvH clones were associated with declines in HvG clones early after transplant. Conclusions were limited by the relatively low number and heterogeneity of intestinal transplant patients. In patients with donor T cell macrochimerism, the allografts had high GvH to HvG T cell clonal ratios.

The time point label for this specimen denotes: cells obtained before transplantation from donor or recipient. In mixed lymphocyte reactions, around 200,000 CFSE-labeled pre-transplant responders were plated with around 200,000 irradiated violet-dye-labeled stimulators and cultured for around 6 days. Proliferating CD3+CD4+CFSE-low and CD3+CD8+CFSE-low responder cells were FACS-sorted on a BD Influx sorter after the mixed lymphocyte reaction. The library was generated by the immunoSEQ multiplex PCR assay. In most patients, genomic DNA was isolated using the Qiagen DNeasy Blood and Tissue Kit and sent frozen to Adaptive Biotechnologies for TCR sequencing. Adaptive Biotechnologies carried out high-throughput TCR-beta CDR3 sequencing of genomic DNA for most patients. The source study handled its data this way. Adaptive's ImmunoSEQ software was the source of the TCR sequencing data for about 20 patients, while a few other patients were processed with MiXCR and VDJtools. To correct CD4 versus CD8 sorting errors, sequences present in both subsets at a frequency ratio below 5:1 were removed. CDR3 nucleotide sequences shared between donor and recipient were removed because the origin of such sequences could not be assigned. At least 2-fold expansion over unstimulated cells and a minimum CFSE-low frequency of 0.002% (template counts) or 0.001% (read counts) were required for clones to be classified as alloreactive. Clones were considered mappable if detected in sequenced pre-transplant spleen, lymph node, or MLR CFSE-low populations of the donor or recipient. The cumulative frequency of alloreactive clones was calculated as a percentage of all sequences, weighted by copy number. As stored in TCRdb, this immuneACCESS dataset retains in-frame rearrangements with V and J assigned. A fraction of the clones does not appear; measured against another copy, unresolved V genes explain less than half of the discrepancy, and the remainder lacks a known reason. V and J calls plus clone size are reproduced from that table; the DNA served to infer D and trimming. The sample table contains some 5,700 clones; only one count was recorded for approximately 31% of them. 30% to 35% of the sample comes from the top ten.

As encoded in the germline V gene, CDR1 is LGHNA while CDR2 is YNFKEQ. Trimming takes 4 bases off V and 3 bases off J; junction bases not matched to a gene: 6. The CDR3 contains 16 residues, cysteine and phenylalanine counted. Only the CDR3 region is kept as DNA, spanning 48 bases read in frame from base 1. By share, this clone ranks as medium-sized (0.01 to 0.1%). There are no base qualities to consult, and no much larger clone falls within one base. The source is a human patient who received an intestinal transplant. The specimen comprised alloreactive CD8+ T cells from a mixed lymphocyte reaction culture, sampled before intestinal transplant. The cell subset or site label corresponds to: CFSE-low proliferating T cells sorted from approximately six-day pre-transplant mixed lymphocyte reaction (GvH or HvG direction). The rearrangement joined TRBV4-2 to TRBJ2-3; 11 bases in the junction line up with TRBD2. For the CDR3, the sequence is CASSLAGGRETDTQYF. The nucleotide sequence is given as TGTGCCAGCAGCCTAGCGGGGGGGCGGGAGACAGATACGCAGTATTTT.